This entry lists 20 T cell receptor beta chains sequenced from one sample in a study of blood T cell repertoires in COVID-19. Sequencing used immunoSEQ multiplex PCR; TCRdb keeps in-frame clones, though not all of them. There are approximately 120,000 clones in the sample; about 83% occur only once, and roughly 5.4% lies in the top ten. The material sequenced was peripheral blood. Receptor source: a human donor in a cohort sampled during active COVID-19.

V is TRBV6-1 and J is TRBJ1-2; the match to TRBD1 covers 7 bases. Germline V gene lookup returns CDR1 MNHNS and CDR2 SASEGT. With 3 bases clipped from V and 3 bases from J, the junction kept 1 base outside the gene matches. The CDR3 loop spans 13 amino acids. CDR3 sequence: CASSEGQYYGYTF. The DNA of the CDR3 is TGTGCCAGCAGTGAGGGACAGTACTATGGCTACACCTTC.

This chain connects TRBV18 to TRBJ2-1; perhaps TRBD1 as D (6 bases). Germline V lookup: CDR1 KGHSH, CDR2 LQKENI. V was pared by 4 bases and J by 0 bases, with 22 bases between. This CDR3 has 19 residues. The CDR3, as DNA: TGTGCCAGCTCACGGGGTGGGGGCTACAGGGTCAGCTCCTACAATGAGCAGTTCTTC. Amino acid sequence: CASSRGGGYRVSSYNEQFF.

The J gene is TRBJ2-2, the V gene TRBV6-6; the match to TRBD2 covers 13 bases. The germline V gene encodes CDR1 MNHNY and CDR2 SVGAGI (reference sequence). CDR3 length: 15 residues. J lost 3 bases, V lost 6 bases, and 1 base had no gene match. This CDR3 is CASRGLAGHTGELFF. CDR3 DNA: TGTGCCAGCAGGGGACTAGCGGGACACACCGGGGAGCTGTTTTTT.

A word on this clone: Germline and junction disagree at one end, which may indicate a read error. For the CDR3, the DNA is TGTGCCAGCAGCTTAGTTTCGGATTACAGTGAGCAGTTCTTC. This gives the protein CASSLVSDYSEQFF. The rearrangement joins TRBV7-6 to TRBJ2-1; D call uncertain. This CDR3 contains 14 residues. Germline-derived CDR1 and CDR2 are SGHVS and FNYEAQ.

The rearrangement uses TRBV10-3 and TRBJ1-3; weak D call: TRBD1 (5 bases). This CDR3 has 18 residues. In germline, CDR1 is ENHRY, CDR2 SYGVKD. V lost 3 bases and J lost 2, with 20 bases in between. The CDR3 is CAISDGIGGGTPGNTIYF. The CDR3 bases are TGTGCCATCAGTGATGGGATCGGGGGGGGGACCCCTGGAAACACCATATATTTT.

J is TRBJ2-7 and V is TRBV2, with 9 bases that match TRBD1. CDR1 is SNHLY, CDR2 FYNNEI, per germline. Germline trimming cut 0 bases from V and 4 bases from J; bases unmatched to any gene: 4. This CDR3 region has 15 residues. CDR3 nucleotide sequence: TGTGCCAGCAGTGAAGCAGCCGGACAGGGGTACGAGCAGTACTTC. Its translation is CASSEAAGQGYEQYF.

The V gene is TRBV12-3 or TRBV12-4, the J gene TRBJ1-4; 8 bases fit TRBD1. V shed 9 bases, J shed 4 bases, and the junction held 4 bases outside the gene matches. The CDR3 extends over 13 amino acids. This CDR3 is CASWDRFNEKLFF. For the CDR3, the DNA is TGTGCCAGTTGGGACAGGTTTAATGAAAAACTGTTTTTT.

The rearrangement joins TRBV7-8 to TRBJ1-4, with D perhaps TRBD1 (5 bases). This CDR3 spans 15 amino acids. V lost 8 bases to trimming and J lost 0 bases, with 13 bases between them. CDR1 SGHVS and CDR2 FQNEAQ come from the germline V gene. CDR3 DNA sequence: TGTGCCAGCCAGCTCACGGGGGCAACTAATGAAAAACTGTTTTTT. Amino acid sequence: CASQLTGATNEKLFF.

The rearrangement links TRBV10-1 to TRBJ2-1; tentative D call: TRBD2 (5 bases). V lost 4 bases to trimming and J lost 9 bases, with 16 bases between them. From germline, CDR1 is WNHNN and CDR2 SYGVQD (reference sequence). The CDR3 is 14 amino acids. The CDR3 reads CASSGAWGAAEQFF. CDR3 bases: TGCGCCAGCAGTGGGGCCTGGGGAGCGGCTGAGCAGTTCTTC.

The genes are TRBV5-6 and TRBJ2-7, with 8 bases fitting TRBD1. The CDR3 has 14 residues. The V gene's germline CDR1 is SGHDT and CDR2 YYEEEE. Trimming removed 2 bases from V and 3 bases from J; junction bases left unmatched: 4. The CDR3 bases are TGTGCCAGCAGCTTTCCGGGACAGGTCTACGAGCAGTACTTC. It is translated as CASSFPGQVYEQYF.

The chain carries TRBV28 and TRBJ2-1; the match to TRBD2 covers 7 bases. The CDR3 length is 15 residues. Per germline, CDR1 MDHEN and CDR2 SYDVKM. V trimming: 1 base; J trimming: 6 bases; junction bases outside the gene matches: 6. CDR3: CASSLSAGASNEQFF. CDR3 DNA: TGTGCCAGCAGTTTATCGGCGGGAGCTAGCAATGAGCAGTTCTTC.

The gene calls are TRBV19 and TRBJ1-3; 10 bases are shared with TRBD1. The ends lost 8 bases at V and 1 base at J; junction bases unmatched: 8. The CDR3 is 16 amino acids. Germline V gene lookup returns CDR1 LNHDA and CDR2 SQIVND (reference sequence). The CDR3 loop is CASRDRDRGSGNTIYF. CDR3 nucleotide sequence: TGTGCCAGTCGTGACCGGGACAGGGGATCTGGAAACACCATATATTTT.

CDR3 nucleotides: TGTGCCAGCAGCTGGCAGGGGGCGTCTGGAAACACCATATATTTT. Translated: CASSWQGASGNTIYF. The rearrangement joins TRBV7-9 to TRBJ1-3, with TRBD1 matching 8 bases. Germline CDR1 and CDR2: SEHNR and FQNEAQ (reference sequence). The CDR3 loop spans 15 amino acids. The ends lost 4 bases at V and 1 base at J; junction bases unmatched: 3.

The chain carries TRBV21-1 and TRBJ1-4; no check of the table's D call, TRBD1, against the DNA was made. TRBV21-1 is designated a pseudogene. The CDR3 has 15 residues. The CDR3 loop reads CASKGDRGLNEKLFF. In DNA form, the CDR3 reads TGTGCCAGCAAAGGGGACAGGGGGCTTAATGAAAAACTGTTTTTT.

The chain uses TRBV7-9 and TRBJ1-2; D remains unclear. The V end was cut by 2 bases, the J end by 4 bases, with 20 bases between. The CDR3 has 17 amino acids. Germline loops: CDR1 SEHNR, CDR2 FQNEAQ (reference sequence). DNA for the CDR3: TGTGCCAGCAGCTTACTCGGGCGGGGTTCGAGAATCTATGGCTACACCTTC. Its protein is CASSLLGRGSRIYGYTF. The complete variable domain, with remaining parts taken from reference TRBV7-9 and TRBJ1-2, reads DTGVSQNPRHKITKRGQNVTFRCDPISEHNRLYWYRQTLGQGPEFLTYFQNEAQLEKSRLLSDRFSAERPKGSFSTLEIQRTEQGDSAMYLCASSLLGRGSRIYGYTFGSGTRLTVV.

This sequence joins TRBV7-9 and TRBJ1-2, with D tentatively TRBD1 (5 bases). The CDR3 contains 14 residues. With 1 base removed from V and 8 bases from J, the gap between germline ends came to 14 bases. CDR1 and CDR2 (germline): SEHNR, FQNEAQ (reference sequence). The CDR3 DNA reads TGTGCCAGCAGCTTAGGCCCGCAGGGTCGGGGCTACACCTTC. Residues: CASSLGPQGRGYTF.

V and J are TRBV5-1 and TRBJ2-7, with 10 bases fitting TRBD2. The CDR3 is 15 residues long. Germline-derived CDR1 and CDR2 are SGHRS and YFSETQ. Trimming cost V 4 bases and J 1 base; bases outside gene matches: 5. The CDR3 DNA reads as TGCGCCAGCAGCCCCGGGACTAGCGAATCCTACGAGCAGTACTTC. Amino acids: CASSPGTSESYEQYF.

The chain joins TRBV5-8 to TRBJ1-1; D not certain. The CDR3 spans 13 residues. V lost 0 bases and J lost 3, with 6 bases in between. Germline CDR1 reads SGHTS; CDR2 reads YDEGEE. This CDR3 is CASSLERDTEAFF. In DNA form, the CDR3 reads TGTGCCAGCAGCTTGGAACGCGACACTGAAGCTTTCTTT.

The chain uses TRBV2 and TRBJ2-7; TRBD1 aligns across 8 bases. CDR3 size: 13 residues. With V trimmed by 4 bases and J by 5 bases, 4 bases remained unmatched. Germline CDR1 and CDR2: SNHLY and FYNNEI. The CDR3 sequence is CASSGTGTHEQYF. For the CDR3, the DNA is TGTGCCAGCAGTGGGACAGGGACTCACGAGCAGTACTTC.

This chain uses TRBV12-5 with TRBJ2-7; TRBD1 aligns across 8 bases. J gave up 3 bases and V 1 base, and 2 bases lay outside the gene matches. The V gene's germline CDR1 is LGHNT and CDR2 FRNRAP. The length of the CDR3 is 14 residues. This CDR3 reads CASGLGGTGYEQYF. The CDR3 region has the DNA TGTGCTAGTGGTTTGGGCGGGACAGGCTACGAGCAGTACTTC. The whole variable domain, filled in from reference TRBV12-5 and TRBJ2-7, reads DARVTQTPRHKVTEMGQEVTMRCQPILGHNTVFWYRQTMMQGLELLAYFRNRAPLDDSGMPKDRFSAEMPDATLATLKIQPSEPRDSAVYFCASGLGGTGYEQYFGPGTRLTVT.